A selection of T cell receptor beta chains follows, all from one sample in a study of cytomegalovirus exposure and HLA in healthy donors. Profiled with immunoSEQ multiplex PCR; TCRdb holds only in-frame clones, not every one. The table records roughly 120,000 clones, around 88% of them present only once. The sequenced sample was PBMCs. Receptors originate from a man aged 18 to 29 in good health and CMV-seronegative. Each CDR3 is given with its conserved first and last residue. The order of the fields is J gene, V gene, clone size, D gene, CDR3 DNA, CDR3 protein. A D gene is named only where the DNA matches it firmly. The size of a clone is reported for some rows only, either as once, few or many, or as a class for expanded clones.

j_gene: TRBJ2-7
v_gene: TRBV14
abundance: NA
d_gene: NA
CDR3nt: TGTGCCAGCAGCCAAGGTCATGTGTACTTC
CDR3aa: CASSQGHVYF

j_gene: TRBJ1-1
v_gene: TRBV7-8
abundance: once
d_gene: NA
CDR3nt: TGTGCCAGCAGCTTTTCGTCAGGGATGAACACTGAAGCTTTCTTT
CDR3aa: CASSFSSGMNTEAFF

j_gene: TRBJ2-5
v_gene: TRBV12-5
abundance: once
d_gene: NA
CDR3nt: TGTGCTAGTGGTACGGGTGGGACACTCCGTCAGGAGACCCAGTACTTC
CDR3aa: CASGTGGTLRQETQYF

j_gene: TRBJ2-1
v_gene: TRBV5-1
abundance: NA
d_gene: TRBD1
CDR3nt: TGCGCCAGCAGCAGGATGACAGGGGCTGACAATGAGCAGTTCTTC
CDR3aa: CASSRMTGADNEQFF

j_gene: TRBJ1-4
v_gene: TRBV19
abundance: NA
d_gene: NA
CDR3nt: TGTGCCAGTAGTGCGACACGGCCAGGCGAAAAACTGTTTTTT
CDR3aa: CASSATRPGEKLFF

j_gene: TRBJ1-1
v_gene: TRBV7-2
abundance: NA
d_gene: TRBD1
CDR3nt: TGTGCCAGCAGCGGGACAGGGGCGGCCACTGAAGCTTTCTTT
CDR3aa: CASSGTGAATEAFF

j_gene: TRBJ1-1
v_gene: TRBV13
abundance: NA
d_gene: TRBD1
CDR3nt: TGTGCCAGCAGCCCCGAGGGAAGGGGGCACACTGAAGCTTTCTTT
CDR3aa: CASSPEGRGHTEAFF

j_gene: TRBJ1-4
v_gene: TRBV5-1
abundance: NA
d_gene: NA
CDR3nt: TGCGCCAGCAAGATCGGGTTGGTGACTAATGAAAAACTGTTTTTT
CDR3aa: CASKIGLVTNEKLFF

j_gene: TRBJ2-1
v_gene: TRBV2
abundance: NA
d_gene: TRBD1
CDR3nt: TGTGCCAGCCGCGGACAGGGGGCGAGTGAGCAGTTCTTC
CDR3aa: CASRGQGASEQFF

j_gene: TRBJ2-1
v_gene: TRBV28
abundance: NA
d_gene: TRBD1
CDR3nt: TGTGCCAGCAGTCCGGACAGGGGAAGCAACAATGAGCAGTTCTTC
CDR3aa: CASSPDRGSNNEQFF

j_gene: TRBJ2-1
v_gene: TRBV28
abundance: NA
d_gene: TRBD2
CDR3nt: TGTGCCAGCAGTCCACGGACTAGCGGGGGCCTCAATGAGCAGTTCTTC
CDR3aa: CASSPRTSGGLNEQFF

j_gene: TRBJ1-6
v_gene: TRBV7-2
abundance: NA
d_gene: NA
CDR3nt: TGTGCCAGCAGCTTAGGCGGGCAAGCGTCCCTCCACTTT
CDR3aa: CASSLGGQASLHF

j_gene: TRBJ2-7
v_gene: TRBV14
abundance: NA
d_gene: NA
CDR3nt: TGTGCCAGCAGCACAAGCATCAGGGCGGCCGGCTACGAGCAGTACTTC
CDR3aa: CASSTSIRAAGYEQYF

j_gene: TRBJ1-1
v_gene: TRBV9
abundance: once
d_gene: NA
CDR3nt: TGTGCCAGCAGCGCGAACACAGGGCTTGGTGAAGCTTTCTTT
CDR3aa: CASSANTGLGEAFF

j_gene: TRBJ2-1
v_gene: TRBV6-1
abundance: NA
d_gene: NA
CDR3nt: TGTGCCAGCAGTGAATTTCAGGGTATGGAGCAGTTCTTC
CDR3aa: CASSEFQGMEQFF

j_gene: TRBJ1-2
v_gene: TRBV11-2
abundance: NA
d_gene: TRBD1
CDR3nt: TGTGCCAGCAGCGTAGACAGGGCCTATGGCTACACCTTC
CDR3aa: CASSVDRAYGYTF

j_gene: TRBJ2-2
v_gene: TRBV7-9
abundance: few
d_gene: NA
CDR3nt: TGTGCCAGCAGCCCGGTCAGGGGCGGGGAGCTGTTTTTT
CDR3aa: CASSPVRGGELFF

j_gene: TRBJ2-1
v_gene: TRBV5-1
abundance: NA
d_gene: TRBD2
CDR3nt: TGCGCCAGCAGCTCCGGACTAGGGTCCTACAATGAGCAGTTCTTC
CDR3aa: CASSSGLGSYNEQFF

j_gene: TRBJ1-2
v_gene: TRBV6-1
abundance: NA
d_gene: TRBD1
CDR3nt: TGTGCCAGCAGTGAAAGAGAGACAGGGAACTATGGCTACACCTTC
CDR3aa: CASSERETGNYGYTF

j_gene: TRBJ1-5
v_gene: TRBV15
abundance: few
d_gene: TRBD1
CDR3nt: TGTGCCACCAGCAGAGTGAGACAGGGATATAGCAATCAGCCCCAGCATTTT
CDR3aa: CATSRVRQGYSNQPQHF

j_gene: TRBJ2-7
v_gene: TRBV10-1
abundance: NA
d_gene: NA
CDR3nt: TGCGCCAGCAGTGACTCGGGTAGGGGCGAGCAGTACTTC
CDR3aa: CASSDSGRGEQYF

j_gene: TRBJ1-2
v_gene: TRBV2
abundance: NA
d_gene: TRBD1
CDR3nt: TGTGCCAGCAGGGGAGGCAGGGGGCCTAACTATGGCTACACCTTC
CDR3aa: CASRGGRGPNYGYTF

j_gene: TRBJ1-6
v_gene: TRBV4-3
abundance: NA
d_gene: NA
CDR3nt: TGCGCCAGCGGAGTCCTATTGGGTTCACCCCTCCACTTT
CDR3aa: CASGVLLGSPLHF

j_gene: TRBJ1-1
v_gene: TRBV18
abundance: NA
d_gene: NA
CDR3nt: TGTGCCAGCTCACCACCGGGTAGGGGCTACCGCTGGGAAGCTTTCTTT
CDR3aa: CASSPPGRGYRWEAFF

j_gene: TRBJ2-2
v_gene: TRBV27
abundance: few
d_gene: NA
CDR3nt: TGTGCCAGCAGTTTCAGTGTCACCGGGGAGCTGTTTTTT
CDR3aa: CASSFSVTGELFF

j_gene: TRBJ1-1
v_gene: TRBV10-3
abundance: NA
d_gene: NA
CDR3nt: TGTGCCATCAGCGGGGTGAGGACAGTTAACACTGAAGCTTTCTTT
CDR3aa: CAISGVRTVNTEAFF

j_gene: TRBJ1-4
v_gene: TRBV6-1
abundance: few
d_gene: TRBD1
CDR3nt: TGTGCCAGCAGTCTGATGACAGGGAAGAATGAAAAACTGTTTTTT
CDR3aa: CASSLMTGKNEKLFF

j_gene: TRBJ2-3
v_gene: TRBV19
abundance: NA
d_gene: TRBD1
CDR3nt: TGTGCCAGTAGTAACAGGGGCAGCACAGATACGCAGTATTTT
CDR3aa: CASSNRGSTDTQYF

j_gene: TRBJ1-1
v_gene: TRBV2
abundance: NA
d_gene: NA
CDR3nt: TGTGCCAGCAGTGAAACACCAGGGTACACTGAAGCTTTCTTT
CDR3aa: CASSETPGYTEAFF

j_gene: TRBJ1-5
v_gene: TRBV9
abundance: NA
d_gene: TRBD1
CDR3nt: TGTGCCAGCGGACAGGAGAATCAGCCCCAGCATTTT
CDR3aa: CASGQENQPQHF

j_gene: TRBJ2-5
v_gene: TRBV5-6
abundance: NA
d_gene: TRBD2
CDR3nt: TGTGCCAGCAAAACCTGGGGACTAGCGGAAGAGACCCAGTACTTC
CDR3aa: CASKTWGLAEETQYF

j_gene: TRBJ1-2
v_gene: TRBV5-1
abundance: NA
d_gene: NA
CDR3nt: TGCGCCAGCAGCACGAGGAACTATGGCTACACCTTC
CDR3aa: CASSTRNYGYTF

j_gene: TRBJ1-5
v_gene: TRBV4-1
abundance: NA
d_gene: NA
CDR3nt: TGCGCCAGCAGCCTTAACTCCAATCAGCCCCAGCATTTT
CDR3aa: CASSLNSNQPQHF

j_gene: TRBJ1-5
v_gene: TRBV9
abundance: NA
d_gene: TRBD1
CDR3nt: TGTGCCAGCAGCCCAGGGACAGGGGGCGGTCAGCCCCAGCATTTT
CDR3aa: CASSPGTGGGQPQHF

j_gene: TRBJ2-1
v_gene: TRBV7-2
abundance: NA
d_gene: NA
CDR3nt: TGTGCCAGCAGCTCCACTGTCTCCTACAATGAGCAGTTCTTC
CDR3aa: CASSSTVSYNEQFF